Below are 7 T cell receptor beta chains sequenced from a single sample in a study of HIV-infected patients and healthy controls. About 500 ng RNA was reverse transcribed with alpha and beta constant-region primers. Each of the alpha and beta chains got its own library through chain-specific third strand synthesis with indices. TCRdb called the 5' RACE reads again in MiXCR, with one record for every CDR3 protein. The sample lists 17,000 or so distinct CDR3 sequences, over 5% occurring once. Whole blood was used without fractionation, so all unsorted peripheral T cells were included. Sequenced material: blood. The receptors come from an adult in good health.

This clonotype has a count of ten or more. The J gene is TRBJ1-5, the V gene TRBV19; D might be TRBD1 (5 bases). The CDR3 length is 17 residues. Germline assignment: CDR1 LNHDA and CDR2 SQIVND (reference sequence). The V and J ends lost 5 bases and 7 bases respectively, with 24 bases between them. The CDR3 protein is CASSSYTGIPSSQPQHF. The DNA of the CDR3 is TGTGCCAGTAGTTCCTATACAGGAATCCCAAGTTCCCAGCCCCAGCATTTT. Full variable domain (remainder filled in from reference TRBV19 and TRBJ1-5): DGGITQSPKYLFRKEGQNVTLSCEQNLNHDAMYWYRQDPGQGLRLIYYSQIVNDFQKGDIAEGYSVSREKKESFPLTVTSAQKNPTAFYLCASSSYTGIPSSQPQHFGDGTRLSIL.

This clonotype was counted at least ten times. The CDR3 DNA reads TGTGCCAGCAGCTTGTTATTGGGACAGGGGGCGTCCCAGTACTTC. Protein sequence: CASSLLLGQGASQYF. The chain has TRBV5-5 and TRBJ2-5, with 12 bases identical to TRBD1. The CDR3 sequence is 15 residues long. CDR1 and CDR2 from the germline V gene are SGHKS and YYEKEE (reference sequence). Unmatched junction bases numbered 7, after V lost 1 base and J lost 9 bases. The whole variable domain, remainder taken from reference TRBV5-5 and TRBJ2-5, is DAGVTQSPTHLIKTRGQQVTLRCSPISGHKSVSWYQQVLGQGPQFIFQYYEKEERGRGNFPDRFSARQFPNYSSELNVNALLLGDSALYLCASSLLLGQGASQYFGPGTRLLVL.

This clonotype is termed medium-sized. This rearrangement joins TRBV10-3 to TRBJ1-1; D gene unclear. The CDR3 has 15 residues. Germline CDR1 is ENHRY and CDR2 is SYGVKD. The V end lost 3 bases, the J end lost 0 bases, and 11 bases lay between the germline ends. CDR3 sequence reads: CAISDGSGMNTEAFF. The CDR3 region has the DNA TGTGCCATCAGTGATGGGTCGGGGATGAACACTGAAGCTTTCTTT.

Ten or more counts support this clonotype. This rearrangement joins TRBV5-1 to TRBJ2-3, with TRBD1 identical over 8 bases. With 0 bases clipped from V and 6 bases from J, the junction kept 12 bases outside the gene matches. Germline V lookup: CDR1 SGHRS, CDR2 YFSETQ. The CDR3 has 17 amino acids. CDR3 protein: CASSLGPAGGALDTQYF. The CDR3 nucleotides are TGCGCCAGCAGCTTGGGGCCCGCAGGGGGCGCTTTGGATACGCAGTATTTT.

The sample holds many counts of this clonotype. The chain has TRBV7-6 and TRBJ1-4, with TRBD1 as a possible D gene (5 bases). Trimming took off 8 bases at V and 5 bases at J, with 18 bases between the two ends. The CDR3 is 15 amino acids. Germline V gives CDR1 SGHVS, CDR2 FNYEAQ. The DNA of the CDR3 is TGTGCCAGCGGGCGGCGGGGCGGCCTAAATGAAAAACTGTTTTTT. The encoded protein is CASGRRGGLNEKLFF.

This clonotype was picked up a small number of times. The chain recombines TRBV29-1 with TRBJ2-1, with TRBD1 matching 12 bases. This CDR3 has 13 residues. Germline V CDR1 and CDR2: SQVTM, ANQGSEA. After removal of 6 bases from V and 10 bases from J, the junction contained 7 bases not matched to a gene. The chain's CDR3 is CSVAGTGGGEQFF. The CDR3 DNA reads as TGCAGCGTAGCCGGGACAGGGGGCGGGGAGCAGTTCTTC.

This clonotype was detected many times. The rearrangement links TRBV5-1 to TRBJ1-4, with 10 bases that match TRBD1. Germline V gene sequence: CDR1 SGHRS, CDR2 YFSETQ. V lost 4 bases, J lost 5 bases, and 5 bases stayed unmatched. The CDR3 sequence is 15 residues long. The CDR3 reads CASSTGQGGNEKLFF. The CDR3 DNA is TGCGCCAGCAGCACCGGACAGGGGGGCAATGAAAAACTGTTTTTT.